The 6 T cell receptor beta chains in this list originate from one sample, sequenced in a study of shared clonotypes between healthy human individuals. Only in-frame clones appear in the TCRdb table, and some are missing; sequencing was by immunoSEQ multiplex PCR. The repertoire holds 450,000 to 600,000 clones, with 79% as singletons. Sequencing was done on a sample of PBMCs. The receptors come from a middle-aged woman in good health. Some clones in this sample may be carry-over from other donors' samples.

This clone has a handful of counts. The V gene is TRBV11-3, the J gene TRBJ2-1; 10 bases map to TRBD2. Trimming took 5 bases from V and 0 from J; bases not matched to a gene: 7. Germline V CDR1 and CDR2: SGHNT, YENEEA. The CDR3 totals 17 residues. The CDR3 reads CASSPGLAASSYNEQFF. As DNA, the CDR3 is TGTGCCAGCAGCCCAGGACTAGCGGCAAGCTCCTACAATGAGCAGTTCTTC.

The V and J genes are TRBV5-4 and TRBJ1-2, with 11 bases identical to TRBD1. The ends lost 4 bases at V and 4 bases at J; junction bases unmatched: 6. This CDR3 is 15 amino acids long. CDR1 is SGHNT, CDR2 YYREEE, per germline (reference sequence). CDR3 DNA sequence: TGTGCCAGCAGCCAGCGGACAGGGGGCATCTATGGCTACACCTTC. Translated: CASSQRTGGIYGYTF.

The V call is TRBV28, the J call TRBJ2-5, with D possibly TRBD2 on 5 matching bases. The CDR3 extends over 11 amino acids. CDR1 and CDR2 (germline): MDHEN, SYDVKM. V dropped 6 bases and J dropped 9 bases, with 11 bases sitting between them. The CDR3 sequence: CASRTARAQYF. DNA for the CDR3: TGTGCCAGCAGGACCGCGCGGGCCCAGTACTTC.

This chain uses TRBV5-1 with TRBJ2-3; D not resolved. The CDR3 loop spans 16 amino acids. Trimming removed 1 base at V and 7 bases at J, with 19 bases between. Germline assignment: CDR1 SGHRS and CDR2 YFSETQ. CDR3 sequence: CASSLLETLSRNTQYF. DNA for the CDR3: TGCGCCAGCAGCTTGCTTGAGACCCTTAGCCGAAATACGCAGTATTTT.

This chain joins TRBV30 and TRBJ2-7; 7 nucleotides match TRBD2. The V gene's germline CDR1 is GTSNPN and CDR2 SVGIG (reference sequence). V shed 1 base and J 2 bases; nucleotides not matched to a gene: 2. This CDR3 has 13 amino acids. CDR3 region: CAWSGLAAYEQYF. CDR3 coding DNA: TGTGCCTGGAGTGGTCTAGCGGCCTACGAGCAGTACTTC.

This chain links TRBV5-1 with TRBJ1-1; D unclear. V was trimmed by 8 bases and J by 0 bases, leaving 17 bases between them. This CDR3 has 15 amino acids. CDR1 is SGHRS and CDR2 is YFSETQ in the germline V gene. CDR3 protein: CASRTGVGMNTEAFF. The CDR3 nucleotides are TGCGCCAGTCGGACTGGGGTGGGGATGAACACTGAAGCTTTCTTT.